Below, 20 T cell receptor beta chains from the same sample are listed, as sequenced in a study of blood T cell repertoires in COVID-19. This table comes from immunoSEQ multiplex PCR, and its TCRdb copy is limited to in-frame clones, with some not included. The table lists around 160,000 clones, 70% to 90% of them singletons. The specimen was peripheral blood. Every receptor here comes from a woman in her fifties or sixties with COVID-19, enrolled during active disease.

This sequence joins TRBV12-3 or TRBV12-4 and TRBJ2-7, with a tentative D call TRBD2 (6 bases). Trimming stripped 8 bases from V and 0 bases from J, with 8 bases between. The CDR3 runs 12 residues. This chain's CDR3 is CASRGTSYEQYF. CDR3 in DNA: TGTGCCAGCCGGGGGACCTCCTACGAGCAGTACTTC.

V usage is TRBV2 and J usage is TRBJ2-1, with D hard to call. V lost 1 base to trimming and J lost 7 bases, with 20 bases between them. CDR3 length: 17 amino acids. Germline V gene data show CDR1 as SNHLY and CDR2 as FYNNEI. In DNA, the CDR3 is TGTGCCAGCAGTGAAGGGAAAACTGGCCCGACATTAAATGAGCAGTTCTTC. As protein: CASSEGKTGPTLNEQFF.

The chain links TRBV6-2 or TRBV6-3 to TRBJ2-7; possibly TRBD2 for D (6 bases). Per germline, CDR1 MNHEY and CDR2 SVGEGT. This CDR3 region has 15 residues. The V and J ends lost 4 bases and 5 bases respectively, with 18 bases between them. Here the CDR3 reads CASSSTGEQVNEQYF. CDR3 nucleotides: TGTGCCAGCAGTTCCACGGGGGAACAAGTCAACGAGCAGTACTTC.

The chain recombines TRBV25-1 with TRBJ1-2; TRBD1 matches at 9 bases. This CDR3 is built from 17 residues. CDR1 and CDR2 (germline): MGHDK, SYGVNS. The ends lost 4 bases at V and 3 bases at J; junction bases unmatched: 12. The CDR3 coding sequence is TGTGCCAGCAGTGGATTACCGGGACAGGGCCTCGACTATGGCTACACCTTC. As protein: CASSGLPGQGLDYGYTF.

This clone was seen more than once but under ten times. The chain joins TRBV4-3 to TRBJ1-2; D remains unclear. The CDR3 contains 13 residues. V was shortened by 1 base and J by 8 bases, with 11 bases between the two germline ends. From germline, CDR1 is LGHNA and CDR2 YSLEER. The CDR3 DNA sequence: TGCGCCAGCAGCCAAGCCCTATCTAGCGGCTACACCTTC. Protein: CASSQALSSGYTF.

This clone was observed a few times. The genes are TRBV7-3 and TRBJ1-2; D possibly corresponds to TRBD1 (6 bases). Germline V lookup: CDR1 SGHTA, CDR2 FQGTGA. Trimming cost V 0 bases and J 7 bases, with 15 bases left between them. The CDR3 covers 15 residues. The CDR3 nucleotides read TGTGCCAGCAGCTTAACCCCCGGGACACCAAGTGGCTACACCTTC. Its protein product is CASSLTPGTPSGYTF.

This CDR3 reads CASSLSDYGYTF. The CDR3 DNA is TGTGCCAGCAGCCTATCCGACTATGGCTACACCTTC. The chain recombines TRBV7-8 with TRBJ1-2; no reliable D call. The length of the CDR3 is 12 residues. Germline V gene sequence: CDR1 SGHVS, CDR2 FQNEAQ. Trimming took off 5 bases at V and 3 bases at J, with 7 bases between the two ends.

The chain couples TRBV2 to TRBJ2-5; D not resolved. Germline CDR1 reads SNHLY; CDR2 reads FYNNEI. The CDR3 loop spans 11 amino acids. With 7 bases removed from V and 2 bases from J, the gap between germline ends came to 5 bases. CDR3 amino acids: CASKLQETQYF. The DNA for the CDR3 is TGTGCCAGCAAACTACAAGAGACCCAGTACTTC.

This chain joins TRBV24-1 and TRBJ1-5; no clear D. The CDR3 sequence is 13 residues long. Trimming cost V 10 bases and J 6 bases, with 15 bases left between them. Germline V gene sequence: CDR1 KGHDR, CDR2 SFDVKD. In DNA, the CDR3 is TGTGCCACATCAAACCCCTCGAGTCAGCCCCAGCATTTT. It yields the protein CATSNPSSQPQHF.

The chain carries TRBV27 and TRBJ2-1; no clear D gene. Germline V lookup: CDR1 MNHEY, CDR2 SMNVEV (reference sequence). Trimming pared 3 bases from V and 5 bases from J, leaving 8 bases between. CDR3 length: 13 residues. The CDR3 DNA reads TGTGCCAGCAGTTTGTCCTTAAACAATGAGCAGTTCTTC. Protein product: CASSLSLNNEQFF.

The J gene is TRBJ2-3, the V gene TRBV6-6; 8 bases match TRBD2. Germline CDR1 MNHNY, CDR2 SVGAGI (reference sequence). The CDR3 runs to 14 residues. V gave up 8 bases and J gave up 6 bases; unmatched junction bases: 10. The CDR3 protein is CASGSGTRGDTQYF. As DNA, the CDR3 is TGTGCCAGCGGATCCGGGACTAGAGGGGATACGCAGTATTTT.

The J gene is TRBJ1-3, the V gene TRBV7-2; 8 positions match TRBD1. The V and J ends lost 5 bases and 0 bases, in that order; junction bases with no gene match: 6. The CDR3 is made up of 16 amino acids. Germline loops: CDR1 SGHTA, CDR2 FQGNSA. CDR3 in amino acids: CASSPPTGGSGNTIYF. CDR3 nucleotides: TGTGCCAGCAGCCCCCCTACAGGGGGCTCTGGAAACACCATATATTTT.

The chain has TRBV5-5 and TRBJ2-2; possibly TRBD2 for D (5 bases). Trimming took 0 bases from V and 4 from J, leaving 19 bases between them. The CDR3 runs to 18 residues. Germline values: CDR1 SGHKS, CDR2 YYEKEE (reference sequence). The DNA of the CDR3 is TGTGCCAGCAGCTTGGAGGAGGCGTACGCCCTCTCCACCGGGGAGCTGTTTTTT. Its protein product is CASSLEEAYALSTGELFF. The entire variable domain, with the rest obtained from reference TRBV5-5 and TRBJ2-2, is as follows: DAGVTQSPTHLIKTRGQQVTLRCSPISGHKSVSWYQQVLGQGPQFIFQYYEKEERGRGNFPDRFSARQFPNYSSELNVNALLLGDSALYLCASSLEEAYALSTGELFFGEGSRLTVL.

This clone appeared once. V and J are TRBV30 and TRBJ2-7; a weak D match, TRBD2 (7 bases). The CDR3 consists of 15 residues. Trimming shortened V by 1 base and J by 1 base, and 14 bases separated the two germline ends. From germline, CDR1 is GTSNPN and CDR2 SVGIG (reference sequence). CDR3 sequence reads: CAWSAGEGGSYEQYF. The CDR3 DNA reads TGTGCCTGGAGTGCAGGGGAGGGAGGTTCCTACGAGCAGTACTTC.

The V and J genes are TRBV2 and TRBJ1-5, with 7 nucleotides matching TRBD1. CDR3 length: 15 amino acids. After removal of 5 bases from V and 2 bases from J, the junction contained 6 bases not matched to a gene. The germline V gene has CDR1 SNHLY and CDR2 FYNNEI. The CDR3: CASSKGASGNQPQHF. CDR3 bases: TGTGCCAGCAGTAAGGGGGCGAGCGGCAATCAGCCCCAGCATTTT.

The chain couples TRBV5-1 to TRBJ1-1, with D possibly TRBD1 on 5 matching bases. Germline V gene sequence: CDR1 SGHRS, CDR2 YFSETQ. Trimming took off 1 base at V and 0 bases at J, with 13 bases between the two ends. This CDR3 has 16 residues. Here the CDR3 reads CASSLQGSSMNTEAFF. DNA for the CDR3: TGCGCCAGCAGCTTGCAGGGTTCATCTATGAACACTGAAGCTTTCTTT. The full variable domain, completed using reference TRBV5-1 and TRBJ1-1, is KAGVTQTPRYLIKTRGQQVTLSCSPISGHRSVSWYQQTPGQGLQFLFEYFSETQRNKGNFPGRFSGRQFSNSRSEMNVSTLELGDSALYLCASSLQGSSMNTEAFFGQGTRLTVV.

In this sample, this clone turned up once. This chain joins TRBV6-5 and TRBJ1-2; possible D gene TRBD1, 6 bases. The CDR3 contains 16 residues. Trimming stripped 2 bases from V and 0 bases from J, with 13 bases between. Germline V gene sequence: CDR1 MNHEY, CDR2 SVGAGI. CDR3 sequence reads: CASSYTYQGPNYGYTF. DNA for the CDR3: TGTGCCAGCAGTTACACTTACCAGGGGCCTAACTATGGCTACACCTTC.

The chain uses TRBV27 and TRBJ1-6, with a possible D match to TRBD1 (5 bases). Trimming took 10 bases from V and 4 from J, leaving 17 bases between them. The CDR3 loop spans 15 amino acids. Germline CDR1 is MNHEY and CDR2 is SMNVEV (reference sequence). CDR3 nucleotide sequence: TGTGCCACCCGTGGGGGGGGAAAATATAATTCACCCCTCCACTTT. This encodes CATRGGGKYNSPLHF.

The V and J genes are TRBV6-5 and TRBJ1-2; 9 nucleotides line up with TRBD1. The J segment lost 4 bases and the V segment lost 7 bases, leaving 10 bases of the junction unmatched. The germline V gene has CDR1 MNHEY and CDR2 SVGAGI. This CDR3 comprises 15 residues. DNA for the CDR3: TGTGCCAGCACAAGGAGCCTGACAGGGGGCTATGGCTACACCTTC. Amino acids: CASTRSLTGGYGYTF.

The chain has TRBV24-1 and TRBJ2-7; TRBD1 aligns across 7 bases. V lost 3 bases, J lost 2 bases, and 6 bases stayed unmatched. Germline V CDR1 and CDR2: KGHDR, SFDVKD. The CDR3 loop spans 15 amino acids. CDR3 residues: CATSDPSGQTYEQYF. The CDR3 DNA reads TGTGCCACCAGTGATCCTTCGGGACAGACCTACGAGCAGTACTTC.